Presented here are 8 T cell receptor beta chains from one specimen sequenced in a study of blood T cells in healthy people across ages. Primers used in a second PCR of roughly 6 to 11 cycles were a sample-barcoded 5' primer and a J-beta primer mix. TCRdb independently ran MiXCR on the 5' RACE reads; one entry per CDR3 protein. The sample holds about 640,000 distinct CDR3 sequences, roughly three fifths seen once. The material sequenced was blood. These receptors were collected from a man aged 60 to 75 in good health.

The J gene is TRBJ2-1, the V gene TRBV12-3 or TRBV12-4; TRBD1 aligns across 7 bases. V trimming: 6 bases; J trimming: 8 bases; junction bases outside the gene matches: 7. This CDR3 region has 13 residues. The chain's CDR3 is CASSPTGIDEQFF. CDR3 nucleotides: TGTGCCAGCAGCCCGACAGGGATCGATGAGCAGTTCTTC.

The rearrangement uses TRBV7-2 and TRBJ2-1; D gene unclear. CDR1 and CDR2 from the germline V gene are SGHTA and FQGNSA. The CDR3 is 13 residues long. With 3 bases removed from V and 7 bases from J, the gap between germline ends came to 10 bases. The DNA for the CDR3 is TGTGCCAGCAGCTTCCGGTATGAGAATGAGCAGTTCTTC. Amino acid sequence: CASSFRYENEQFF.

The chain carries TRBV12-3 or TRBV12-4 and TRBJ2-1, with D possibly being TRBD1 or TRBD2 (5 bases each). This CDR3 has 15 amino acids. V was trimmed by 6 bases and J by 10 bases, leaving 22 bases between them. CDR3 protein: CASRPSRDGTREQFF. CDR3 sequence (DNA): TGTGCCAGCAGACCCAGCCGGGACGGAACTAGGGAGCAGTTCTTC.

The rearrangement uses TRBV20-1 and TRBJ2-1; D is uncertain. CDR1 is DFQATT, CDR2 SNEGSKA, per germline (reference sequence). There are 16 residues in the CDR3. Trimming left V 0 bases short and J 5 bases short, with 17 bases between. The CDR3 bases are TGCAGTGCTAGAGACAGTTCGTTAGGGTCGAACAATGAGCAGTTCTTC. Encoded protein: CSARDSSLGSNNEQFF.

This clonotype occurred a few times. The chain joins TRBV20-1 to TRBJ2-5; no firm D call. Germline lookup yields CDR1 DFQATT and CDR2 SNEGSKA (reference sequence). The V end was cut by 1 base, the J end by 5 bases, with 11 bases between. The CDR3 is made up of 13 amino acids. The CDR3 sequence is CSARATLGETQYF. CDR3 nucleotides: TGCAGTGCTAGAGCTACCCTGGGGGAGACCCAGTACTTC.

CDR3 nucleotides: TGTGCCAGCAGTGAGTTCGGGACAGGGGTGGGAGCTTTCTTT. Amino acids: CASSEFGTGVGAFF. The rearrangement uses TRBV25-1 and TRBJ1-1; 10 bases agree with TRBD1. V trimming: 3 bases; J trimming: 10 bases; junction bases outside the gene matches: 8. This CDR3 is 14 amino acids long. CDR1 is MGHDK and CDR2 is SYGVNS in the germline V gene.

The sample holds a few counts of this clonotype. The CDR3 is CAISPGTGEETQYF. The CDR3 nucleotides are TGTGCCATCAGTCCCGGGACAGGTGAAGAGACCCAGTACTTC. The chain joins TRBV10-3 to TRBJ2-5; 8 bases match TRBD1. Germline CDR1 ENHRY, CDR2 SYGVKD. CDR3 size: 14 residues. J lost 3 bases, V lost 5 bases, and 5 bases had no gene match.

The rearrangement links TRBV6-5 to TRBJ1-1; TRBD1 matches 8 bases. With 2 bases clipped from V and 3 bases from J, the junction kept 5 bases outside the gene matches. The CDR3 is made up of 15 amino acids. Germline CDR1 MNHEY, CDR2 SVGAGI. The CDR3 DNA is TGTGCCAGCAGTTACACGGGACAGGTTCACACTGAAGCTTTCTTT. Amino acids: CASSYTGQVHTEAFF.